Listed below are T cell receptor beta chains from one sample, sequenced in a study of blood T cell repertoires in COVID-19. TCRdb's copy holds only in-frame clones and misses some; the assay was immunoSEQ multiplex PCR. The sample shows approximately 93,000 clones, roughly 88% of them seen only once. Specimen: peripheral blood. These receptors originate from a man aged 50 to 60 with active or convalescent COVID-19. Each CDR3 is given with its conserved first and last residue. Fields, in order: clone size, V gene, J gene, D gene, CDR3 DNA, CDR3 protein. The D gene is left open where the match is weak. Expanded clones get a size class; other rows say once, few or many, or leave the size out.

clone size: once; V gene: TRBV5-8; J gene: TRBJ2-1; D gene: TRBD2; CDR3 DNA: TGTGCCAGCAGCCCCGGGACTAGCGGGATGGATGAGCAGTTCTTC; CDR3 protein: CASSPGTSGMDEQFF
clone size: NA; V gene: TRBV19; J gene: TRBJ1-2; D gene: NA; CDR3 DNA: TGTGCCAGTAGTAGACAGCCTTATGGCTACACCTTC; CDR3 protein: CASSRQPYGYTF
clone size: NA; V gene: TRBV5-1; J gene: TRBJ2-3; D gene: NA; CDR3 DNA: TGCGCCAGTCGGGATGTATTGCAGGATACGCAGTATTTT; CDR3 protein: CASRDVLQDTQYF
clone size: NA; V gene: TRBV7-8; J gene: TRBJ2-7; D gene: NA; CDR3 DNA: TGTGCCAGCAGCTTACGCGGCAGGGGGACTCACGAGCAGTACTTC; CDR3 protein: CASSLRGRGTHEQYF
clone size: NA; V gene: TRBV20-1; J gene: TRBJ2-3; D gene: NA; CDR3 DNA: TGCAGTGCTAGAGGCGGGGATACGCAGTATTTT; CDR3 protein: CSARGGDTQYF
clone size: NA; V gene: TRBV5-1; J gene: TRBJ2-7; D gene: TRBD1; CDR3 DNA: TGCGCCAGCAGAACAGGGGTGACCTACGAGCAGTACTTC; CDR3 protein: CASRTGVTYEQYF
clone size: NA; V gene: TRBV6-6; J gene: TRBJ2-5; D gene: TRBD2; CDR3 DNA: TGTGCCAGCAGTCCCCGGGGTAGCGGGAGACAAGAGACCCAGTACTTC; CDR3 protein: CASSPRGSGRQETQYF
clone size: NA; V gene: TRBV5-1; J gene: TRBJ1-3; D gene: NA; CDR3 DNA: TGCGCCAGCAGCCCCCAGGGAGGCTCTGGAAACACCATATATTTT; CDR3 protein: CASSPQGGSGNTIYF
clone size: NA; V gene: TRBV19; J gene: TRBJ2-6; D gene: TRBD1; CDR3 DNA: TGTGCCAGTAGTGGACAGGTGAACTCTGGGGCCAACGTCCTGACTTTC; CDR3 protein: CASSGQVNSGANVLTF
clone size: NA; V gene: TRBV20-1; J gene: TRBJ2-7; D gene: NA; CDR3 DNA: TGCAGTGCTAGTAAAGTCGGAGGTACCTACGGGCAGTACTTC; CDR3 protein: CSASKVGGTYGQYF
clone size: NA; V gene: TRBV3-1/TRBV3-2; J gene: TRBJ2-7; D gene: NA; CDR3 DNA: TGTGCCAGCAGCCAAGGAGTTGGGGGCTTAGATTACGAGCAGTACTTC; CDR3 protein: CASSQGVGGLDYEQYF
clone size: NA; V gene: TRBV19; J gene: TRBJ1-2; D gene: NA; CDR3 DNA: TGTGCCACCTCGGCAAACGGGGCTAACTATGGCTACACCTTC; CDR3 protein: CATSANGANYGYTF
clone size: NA; V gene: TRBV18; J gene: TRBJ2-3; D gene: TRBD2; CDR3 DNA: TGTGCCAGCTCTCTGACTAGCGGACAGAGCACAGATACGCAGTATTTT; CDR3 protein: CASSLTSGQSTDTQYF
clone size: NA; V gene: TRBV18; J gene: TRBJ1-2; D gene: TRBD1; CDR3 DNA: TGTGCCAGCTCACCAGAAGGGACAGGGGCGGTCTATGGCTACACCTTC; CDR3 protein: CASSPEGTGAVYGYTF
clone size: few; V gene: TRBV6-4; J gene: TRBJ1-2; D gene: NA; CDR3 DNA: TGTGCCAGCAGTGTAACAGGAGATGGGTATGGCTACACCTTC; CDR3 protein: CASSVTGDGYGYTF
clone size: NA; V gene: TRBV6-1; J gene: TRBJ1-6; D gene: TRBD1; CDR3 DNA: TGTGCCAGCAGTGAATCACCCAGACAGGGAGTCGGTTCACCCCTCCACTTT; CDR3 protein: CASSESPRQGVGSPLHF
clone size: NA; V gene: TRBV19; J gene: TRBJ1-3; D gene: TRBD1; CDR3 DNA: TGTGCCAGTACCAGACAGGGTGGAAACACCATATATTTT; CDR3 protein: CASTRQGGNTIYF
clone size: NA; V gene: TRBV7-9; J gene: TRBJ2-7; D gene: NA; CDR3 DNA: TGTGCCACACAGCGGGCGGCACCCTACGAGCAGTACTTC; CDR3 protein: CATQRAAPYEQYF